Shown below are 14 T cell receptor beta chains from a single sample sequenced in a study of technical replicates of blood from several donors. Sequencing was performed with immunoSEQ multiplex PCR; in TCRdb, only in-frame clones are kept and a portion is missing. Here the sample spans almost 90,000 clones, 95% being singletons. Material: T cells isolated from PBMCs. These receptors were taken from a human donor in good health.

V and J are TRBV10-3 and TRBJ2-3; the D gene is possibly TRBD1 (6 bases). V gave up 3 bases and J gave up 1 base, with 14 bases separating them. From germline, CDR1 is ENHRY and CDR2 SYGVKD. The CDR3 is made up of 16 amino acids. The CDR3 loop reads CAISDSSRQGTDTQYF. Here the CDR3 DNA reads TGTGCCATCAGTGATTCAAGCAGACAGGGCACAGATACGCAGTATTTT.

This chain links TRBV7-3 with TRBJ2-5, with TRBD1 matching 8 bases. Germline assignment: CDR1 SGHTA and CDR2 FQGTGA. The CDR3 contains 13 residues. J gave up 5 bases and V 5 bases, and 4 bases lay outside the gene matches. CDR3 bases: TGTGCCAGCAGCCGACAGGGGTCGGAGACCCAGTACTTC. Translation gives CASSRQGSETQYF.

The chain is built from TRBV30 and TRBJ2-7; no firm D call. CDR3 length: 12 residues. V was trimmed by 1 base and J by 0 bases, leaving 4 bases between them. Germline V CDR1 and CDR2: GTSNPN, SVGIG (reference sequence). This CDR3 reads CAWSESSYEQYF. CDR3 DNA: TGTGCCTGGAGTGAGAGCTCCTACGAGCAGTACTTC.

The CDR3: CASSPGVSTDTQYF. The CDR3 region has the DNA TGTGCCAGCAGCCCAGGGGTTAGCACAGATACGCAGTATTTT. The V call is TRBV7-9, the J call TRBJ2-3; D might be TRBD1 (6 bases). V gave up 5 bases and J gave up 0 bases, with 9 bases separating them. The CDR3 spans 14 residues. CDR1 SEHNR and CDR2 FQNEAQ come from the germline V gene (reference sequence).

This sequence joins TRBV5-4 and TRBJ1-2; D not certain. CDR3 length: 12 amino acids. Germline V lookup: CDR1 SGHNT, CDR2 YYREEE (reference sequence). V dropped 0 bases and J dropped 5 bases, with 5 bases sitting between them. CDR3 amino acids: CASSLGAYGYTF. Here the CDR3 DNA reads TGTGCCAGCAGCTTGGGGGCGTATGGCTACACCTTC.

The rearrangement uses TRBV2 and TRBJ1-4; D is unresolved. The length of the CDR3 is 15 residues. The V end was cut by 8 bases, the J end by 3 bases, with 16 bases between. Germline assignment: CDR1 SNHLY and CDR2 FYNNEI. The CDR3: CASPTPPGSNEKLFF. CDR3 nucleotides: TGTGCCAGCCCCACTCCCCCAGGCTCTAATGAAAAACTGTTTTTT. Together with reference TRBV2 and TRBJ1-4, the CDR3 gives the full variable domain: EPEVTQTPSHQVTQMGQEVILRCVPISNHLYFYWYRQILGQKVEFLVSFYNNEISEKSEIFDDQFSVERPDGSNFTLKIRSTKLEDSAMYFCASPTPPGSNEKLFFGSGTQLSVL.

This chain links TRBV19 with TRBJ2-2; D ambiguous. This CDR3 contains 15 residues. V was pared by 7 bases and J by 4 bases, with 16 bases between. CDR1 is LNHDA, CDR2 SQIVND, per germline (reference sequence). CDR3 residues: CASTNSPTATGELFF. CDR3 coding DNA: TGTGCCAGTACTAACAGTCCCACCGCCACCGGGGAGCTGTTTTTT.

The rearrangement joins TRBV28 to TRBJ2-7, with TRBD1 identical over 7 bases. The V and J ends lost 0 bases and 3 bases, in that order; junction bases with no gene match: 17. Germline CDR1 MDHEN, CDR2 SYDVKM. The CDR3 sequence is 19 residues long. CDR3 DNA: TGTGCCAGCAGTTTATGGCGGACAGGATCCTTAAAAAGTATCTACGAGCAGTACTTC. Protein: CASSLWRTGSLKSIYEQYF.

This clone was seen a single time. The rearrangement links TRBV2 to TRBJ1-1; D is unresolved. V lost 2 bases, J lost 0 bases, and 7 bases lay in between. In germline, CDR1 is SNHLY, CDR2 FYNNEI. The CDR3 is 14 residues long. The CDR3 loop is CASSEYYMNTEAFF. The DNA of the CDR3 is TGTGCCAGCAGTGAATATTACATGAACACTGAAGCTTTCTTT.

This clone has just one count. The chain uses TRBV19 and TRBJ2-1; weak D call: TRBD2 (5 bases). The V end was cut by 6 bases, the J end by 6 bases, with 18 bases between. Germline CDR1 is LNHDA and CDR2 is SQIVND (reference sequence). This CDR3 is 15 amino acids long. DNA for the CDR3: TGTGCCAGTAGGGCCCCGGTGAGGGCCCTCAATGAGCAGTTCTTC. Its translation is CASRAPVRALNEQFF.

This clone was counted once. V gene TRBV19 combines with J gene TRBJ1-2; 12 nucleotides align to TRBD1. V was clipped by 6 bases and J by 5 bases; unmatched bases: 4. The CDR3 consists of 14 residues. Germline-derived CDR1 and CDR2 are LNHDA and SQIVND (reference sequence). CDR3 loop: CASRGTGGGYGYTF. The CDR3 bases are TGTGCCAGTAGAGGGACAGGGGGCGGTTATGGCTACACCTTC.

This clone was counted once. The V call is TRBV5-1, the J call TRBJ1-4; tentatively, D is TRBD1 (6 bases). Germline CDR1 reads SGHRS; CDR2 reads YFSETQ. V was shortened by 4 bases and J by 6 bases, with 16 bases between the two germline ends. This CDR3 spans 15 amino acids. The CDR3 DNA sequence: TGCGCCAGCAGCATCGTGGGGGGGCCCCATGAAAAACTGTTTTTT. Protein: CASSIVGGPHEKLFF.

Here the CDR3 reads CASSLDLRQPQHF. CDR3 DNA: TGTGCCAGCAGCTTAGACCTAAGACAGCCCCAGCATTTT. The chain is built from TRBV11-2 and TRBJ1-5; D gene ambiguous. The germline CDR1 and CDR2 sequences are SGHAT and FQNNGV. The CDR3 is 13 residues long. Trimming cost V 0 bases and J 7 bases, with 7 bases left between them.

This clone has only one observation. The chain has TRBV11-2 and TRBJ2-5, with 7 positions matching TRBD1. Germline assignment: CDR1 SGHAT and CDR2 FQNNGV. The CDR3 runs 16 residues. The ends lost 1 base at V and 0 bases at J; junction bases unmatched: 5. The CDR3 reads CASSLAGDRYQETQYF. The CDR3 DNA sequence: TGTGCCAGCAGCTTAGCAGGGGACAGATACCAAGAGACCCAGTACTTC.